The 4 T cell receptor beta chains presented below share a single source sample, sequenced in a study of T-cell memory formation after mild COVID-19. Via MiXCR, TCRdb re-called the 5' RACE reads, giving one row per CDR3 protein. The sample yields around 300,000 distinct CDR3 sequences, around 8% seen once. The sequencing sample was made of PBMCs or a T cell subset sorted from them (not recorded which). The receptors derive from a man aged 18 to 30 who had mild COVID-19 (a few samples of this study predate the infection). Cell type and time point are not known.

Many counts were recorded for this clonotype. The chain combines TRBV7-9 with TRBJ1-4; D is possibly TRBD1 (5 bases). Trimming took 5 bases from V and 8 from J, leaving 15 bases between them. Germline-derived CDR1 and CDR2 are SEHNR and FQNEAQ (reference sequence). The CDR3 is 14 amino acids. The CDR3 DNA reads as TGTGCCAGCAGCCGCCTAGGGGTTGGGGAAAAACTGTTTTTT. It translates to CASSRLGVGEKLFF.

This rearrangement joins TRBV20-1 to TRBJ1-6, with 9 bases fitting TRBD1. The CDR3 has 15 amino acids. Germline lookup yields CDR1 DFQATT and CDR2 SNEGSKA (reference sequence). V shed 1 base, J shed 5 bases, and the junction held 3 bases outside the gene matches. In DNA, the CDR3 is TGCAGTGCTAGAGCACAGGGGGCCGATAATTCACCCCTCCACTTT. The encoded protein is CSARAQGADNSPLHF.

Ten or more counts support this clonotype. This rearrangement joins TRBV4-2 to TRBJ2-3, with unresolved D. Germline-derived CDR1 and CDR2 are LGHNA and YNFKEQ. This CDR3 has 14 amino acids. The V gene lost 8 bases and the J gene lost 7 bases, with 19 bases spanning the gap. The CDR3 region is CASRSEPDINTQYF. The DNA of the CDR3 is TGTGCCAGCCGGTCGGAACCCGACATTAATACGCAGTATTTT.

This clonotype was observed a few times. The genes are TRBV10-3 and TRBJ1-1, with D perhaps TRBD1 (5 bases). Germline V lookup: CDR1 ENHRY, CDR2 SYGVKD. Deletions cut 7 bases from V and 3 bases from J, with 6 bases between. This CDR3 comprises 11 residues. CDR3 loop: CAIKGDTEAFF. The CDR3 DNA reads TGTGCCATCAAAGGGGACACTGAAGCTTTCTTT.